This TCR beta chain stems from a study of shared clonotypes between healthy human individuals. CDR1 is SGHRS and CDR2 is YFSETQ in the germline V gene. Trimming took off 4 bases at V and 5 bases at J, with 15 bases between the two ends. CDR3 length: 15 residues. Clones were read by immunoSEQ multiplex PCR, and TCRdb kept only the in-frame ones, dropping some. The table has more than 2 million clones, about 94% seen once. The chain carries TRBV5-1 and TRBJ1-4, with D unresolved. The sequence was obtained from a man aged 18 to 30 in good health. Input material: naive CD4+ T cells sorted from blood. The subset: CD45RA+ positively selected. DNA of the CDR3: TGCGCCAGCAGCCCTAGGAGTGGGGAAAATGAAAAACTGTTTTTT. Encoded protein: CASSPRSGENEKLFF.